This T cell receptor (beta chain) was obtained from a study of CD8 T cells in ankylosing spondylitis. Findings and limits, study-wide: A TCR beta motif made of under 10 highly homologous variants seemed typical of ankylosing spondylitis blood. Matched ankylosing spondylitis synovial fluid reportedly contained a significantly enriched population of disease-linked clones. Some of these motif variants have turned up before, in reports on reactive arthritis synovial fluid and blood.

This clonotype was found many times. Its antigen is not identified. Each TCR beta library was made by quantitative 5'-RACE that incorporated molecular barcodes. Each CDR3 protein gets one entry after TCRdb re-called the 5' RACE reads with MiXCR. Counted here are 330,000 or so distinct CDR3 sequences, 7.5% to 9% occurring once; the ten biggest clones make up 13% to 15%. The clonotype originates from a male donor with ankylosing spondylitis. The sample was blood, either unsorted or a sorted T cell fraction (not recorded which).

The CDR3 here is CASSPPGGAYNEQFF. As DNA, the CDR3 is TGTGCCAGCTCACCACCGGGAGGGGCCTACAATGAGCAGTTCTTC. The rearrangement links TRBV18 to TRBJ2-1, with 7 nucleotides matching TRBD2. The CDR3 has 15 amino acids. Germline assignment: CDR1 KGHSH and CDR2 LQKENI. Losses at the gene ends were 0 bases for V and 2 bases for J; bases not matched to a gene: 1. The full variable domain, in which reference TRBV18 and TRBJ2-1 provide the parts outside the CDR3, is NAGVMQNPRHLVRRRGQEARLRCSPMKGHSHVYWYRQLPEEGLKFMVYLQKENIIDESGMPKERFSAEFPKEGPSILRIQQVVRGDSAAYFCASSPPGGAYNEQFFGPGTRLTVL.